This paragraph reports one T cell receptor (beta chain). The antigen is not known. The sample originates from a study of vaccination and CD4 T cells after COVID-19. Study summary: The stimulating agents, overlapping spike peptides, came from SARS-CoV-2, HCoV-NL63, HCoV-OC43 and HCoV-229E.

Oncomine TCR Beta short-read sequencing was applied to DNA from cultured CD4+ T cells. TCRdb re-analysed the PCR reads in MiXCR, keeping a single row per CDR3 protein. The sample has thousands of distinct CDR3 sequences, more than 45% seen once; the top ten hold around 33%. Stated treatment: 10-day PBMC culture with coronavirus spike peptide pools or control peptides (ViraFEST assay). According to the study, CD4+ T cells from the unexposed donor were gathered ahead of the COVID-19 pandemic (2011-2018). Replacement of half the medium with fresh IL-2 medium took place on days 3 and 7. Cell supply allowing, SARS-CoV-2 S/N and four cold-coronavirus spikes probed unexposed-donor CD4+ T cells. CDR3 length equals 16 residues. Looked up from germline, CDR1 is LNHNV and CDR2 is YYDKDF (reference sequence). The V and J ends lost 1 base and 0 bases respectively, with 9 bases between them.

Sequencing was done on a sample of CD4+ T cells from blood, cultured in vitro. V gene TRBV15 combines with J gene TRBJ1-4; D unresolved. This receptor was taken from a human donor in good health. CDR3 residues: CATSRGQGATNEKLFF. Here the CDR3 DNA reads TGTGCCACCAGCAGAGGACAAGGAGCAACTAATGAAAAACTGTTTTTT.